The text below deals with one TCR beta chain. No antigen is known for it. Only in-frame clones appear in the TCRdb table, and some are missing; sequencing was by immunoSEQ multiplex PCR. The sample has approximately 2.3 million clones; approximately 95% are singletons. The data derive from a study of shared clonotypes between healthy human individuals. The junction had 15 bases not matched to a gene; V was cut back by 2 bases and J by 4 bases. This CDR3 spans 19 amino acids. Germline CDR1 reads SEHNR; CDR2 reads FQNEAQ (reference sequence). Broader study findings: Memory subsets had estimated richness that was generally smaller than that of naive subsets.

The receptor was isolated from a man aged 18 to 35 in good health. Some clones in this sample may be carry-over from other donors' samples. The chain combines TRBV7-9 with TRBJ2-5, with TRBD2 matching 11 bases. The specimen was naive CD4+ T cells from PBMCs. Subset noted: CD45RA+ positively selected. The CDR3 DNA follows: TGTGCCAGCAGCTTAAATCTTGGGTGGGGACTAGCGGCAAGAGAGACCCAGTACTTC. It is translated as CASSLNLGWGLAARETQYF. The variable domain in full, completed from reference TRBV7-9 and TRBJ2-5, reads DTGVSQNPRHKITKRGQNVTFRCDPISEHNRLYWYRQTLGQGPEFLTYFQNEAQLEKSRLLSDRFSAERPKGSFSTLEIQRTEQGDSAMYLCASSLNLGWGLAARETQYFGPGTRLLVL.